Shown below are 10 T cell receptor beta chains from a single sample sequenced in a study of CD8 T cells in Susac syndrome. When the RNA was reverse transcribed, random hexamers were used with an input of roughly 0.5 to 1 ug. TCRdb re-analysed the immunoSEQ multiplex PCR reads in MiXCR, keeping a single row per CDR3 protein. The profile shows about 300,000 distinct CDR3 sequences, about 88% of them singletons. What was sequenced was CD8+ T cells from PBMCs. The receptors come from a human donor with multiple sclerosis.

As concerns this clonotype: An end of the junction does not agree with germline; a read error may underlie this. The V call is TRBV25-1, the J call TRBJ2-5, with a tentative D call TRBD1 (5 bases). CDR3 length: 14 residues. The V gene's germline CDR1 is MGHDK and CDR2 SYGVNS. The CDR3 is CACSVRGHQETQYF. As DNA, the CDR3 is TGTGCCTGCAGTGTAAGGGGCCACCAAGAGACCCAGTACTTC. The complete variable domain, with remaining parts taken from reference TRBV25-1 and TRBJ2-5, reads EADIYQTPRYLVIGTGKKITLECSQTMGHDKMYWYQQDPGMELHLIHYSYGVNSTEKGDLSSESTVSRIRTEHFPLTLESARPSHTSQYLCACSVRGHQETQYFGPGTRLLVL.

The rearrangement uses TRBV6-5 and TRBJ2-5, with D unresolved. This CDR3 has 12 amino acids. Germline-derived CDR1 and CDR2 are MNHEY and SVGAGI. V lost 7 bases and J lost 5, with 11 bases in between. This CDR3 reads CASTKTGETQYF. As DNA, the CDR3 is TGTGCCAGCACCAAAACCGGGGAGACCCAGTACTTC.

The chain uses TRBV2 and TRBJ1-3, with 7 nucleotides matching TRBD1. Trimming at V came to 5 bases and at J to 1 base, leaving 2 bases not matched to a gene. This CDR3 contains 14 residues. The V gene's germline CDR1 is SNHLY and CDR2 FYNNEI. CDR3: CASSWTGSGNTIYF. In nucleotides, the CDR3 is TGTGCCAGCAGTTGGACAGGTTCTGGAAACACCATATATTTT.

The rearrangement links TRBV9 to TRBJ2-1; D may be TRBD1 or TRBD2 (5 bases each). Trimming pared 2 bases from V and 5 bases from J, leaving 14 bases between. This CDR3 region has 15 residues. Per the germline V gene, CDR1 is SGDLS and CDR2 is YYNGEE. The CDR3 nucleotides read TGTGCCAGCAGCGTCATCGCGGTGGGGGACAATGAGCAGTTCTTC. It encodes CASSVIAVGDNEQFF.

This chain links TRBV11-3 with TRBJ2-3; 8 nucleotides align to TRBD2. The V gene's germline CDR1 is SGHNT and CDR2 YENEEA. The CDR3 runs to 16 residues. V lost 5 bases, J lost 3 bases, and 10 bases stayed unmatched. CDR3 in DNA: TGTGCCAGCAGCCGCGGGGGGCCCCGATTTACAGATACGCAGTATTTT. Translating it yields CASSRGGPRFTDTQYF.

This chain joins TRBV14 and TRBJ2-7; D possibly matches TRBD1 or TRBD2 (5 bases each). The V end lost 5 bases, the J end lost 4 bases, and 18 bases lay between the germline ends. The CDR3 extends over 15 amino acids. Germline lookup yields CDR1 SGHDN and CDR2 FVKESK. DNA of the CDR3: TGTGCCAGCAGCACCGTCCGGGACGGAGCGTACGAGCAGTACTTC. As protein: CASSTVRDGAYEQYF.

The count of this clonotype is one. This chain joins TRBV9 and TRBJ1-4; 7 nucleotides match TRBD1. The CDR3 totals 14 residues. V was pared by 7 bases and J by 8 bases, with 11 bases of the junction left unmatched. Per the germline V gene, CDR1 is SGDLS and CDR2 is YYNGEE. CDR3 region: CASESGDSGEKLFF. CDR3 nucleotides: TGTGCCAGCGAGTCGGGGGACAGTGGCGAAAAACTGTTTTTT.

The chain employs TRBV5-8 and TRBJ2-1, with D unresolved. This CDR3 comprises 16 residues. Trimming pared 1 base from V and 2 bases from J, leaving 13 bases between. Germline V CDR1 and CDR2: SGHTS, YDEGEE. Here the CDR3 DNA reads TGTGCCAGCAGCTTGCAGCGATTCTCAACCTACAATGAGCAGTTCTTC. It codes for CASSLQRFSTYNEQFF.

The V gene is TRBV9, the J gene TRBJ2-1; D is perhaps TRBD1 (5 bases). The germline CDR1 and CDR2 sequences are SGDLS and YYNGEE. The CDR3 is made up of 16 amino acids. V was clipped by 0 bases and J by 5 bases, with 15 bases between them. CDR3 sequence reads: CASSVEDLGQDNEQFF. Here the CDR3 DNA reads TGTGCCAGCAGCGTAGAAGACCTTGGACAAGACAATGAGCAGTTCTTC. The full variable domain, its missing parts supplied by reference TRBV9 and TRBJ2-1, is DSGVTQTPKHLITATGQRVTLRCSPRSGDLSVYWYQQSLDQGLQFLIQYYNGEERAKGNILERFSAQQFPDLHSELNLSSLELGDSALYFCASSVEDLGQDNEQFFGPGTRLTVL.

The chain uses TRBV7-3 and TRBJ2-2; D is unclear. V shed 4 bases and J shed 1 base, with 10 bases lying between them. The CDR3 totals 15 residues. Germline assignment: CDR1 SGHTA and CDR2 FQGTGA. The CDR3 DNA is TGTGCCAGCAGCTCGCGGTTAGGGAACACCGGGGAGCTGTTTTTT. Residues: CASSSRLGNTGELFF.